This is a list of T cell receptor beta chains from one sample in a study of cytomegalovirus exposure and HLA in healthy donors. Sequenced by immunoSEQ multiplex PCR; TCRdb stores in-frame clones only, minus some. Found here are roughly 140,000 clones, around three quarters of them singletons; the top ten hold around 7%. Sequencing input: PBMCs. The receptors here all came from a man in his forties or fifties in good health and CMV-seropositive. Both conserved end residues are trimmed from each CDR3. Each record gives: V gene, CDR3 protein.

>TRBV19
ASNAGPLAGAFNEQF
>TRBV7-2
ASSPGQGARTGTEAF
>TRBV7-8
ASSLLPREAGELF
>TRBV6-4
ASSDSYRDKNSPLH
>TRBV15
ATSSYPWALNSPLH
>TRBV6-1
ASTSGVTKNIQY
>TRBV18
ASSPPRKGLSNQPQH
>TRBV12-5
ASGAPRLAGGRGTGELF
>TRBV18
ASSPSRTASGNNEQF
>TRBV19
ASNRMGRQLEAF
>TRBV30
AWSVAGYQETQY
>TRBV5-1
ASSTQGASNQPQH
>TRBV6-6
ASSRQREGNYEQY
>TRBV30
AWSVGQGGTEAF
>TRBV12-5
ASGLDREGGDTQY
>TRBV2
ASSRSVGSLLLNEAF
>TRBV5-8
ASSFSGRADTQY
>TRBV4-1
ASSQWTSGSYNEQF
>TRBV27
ASSIKTGGETQY
>TRBV6-6
ASKEAGGKNYNEQF
>TRBV27
ASSLSSSTVNNEQF
>TRBV6-1
ASSVGVSYEQY
>TRBV27
ASSLSKTPTGPQH
>TRBV6-1
ASSEVQGPTDTQY
>TRBV30
AWRPLAGGVHEQY
>TRBV18
ASSPRTASGNTIY
>TRBV7-2
ASSSLTGIGAEAF
>TRBV18
ASSLGQGLPEAF
>TRBV27
ASSLSGQGGNYEQY
>TRBV18
ASSTGGEQY
>TRBV19
ASKGGGQGLMKPQH
>TRBV2
ASRPQVSGELF
>TRBV19
ASSPRLPSYEQY
>TRBV5-1
ASKRTGGEETQY
>TRBV9
ASSVGSSRGGTEAF